The 14 T cell receptor beta chains listed next were all sequenced from one sample in a study of cytotoxic CD8 clonotypes in ibrutinib-treated CLL (dated by TCRdb to the early 2020s). To prepare the library, the immunoSEQ multiplex PCR assay was applied. In TCRdb, the immuneACCESS table is reduced to in-frame sequences with V and J assigned. These tables do not hold every clone; where another copy was compared, an unresolved V gene accounts for under half, and the others remain unexplained. In this sample the table shows about 60,000 clones, 50% to 70% of which occur a single time. The leading ten clones occupy 24% of the sample. The time point tag for this specimen amounts to: progressive disease on ibrutinib. The sample here was PBMCs, taken at disease progression, from a patient treated with ibrutinib. All receptors come from a human donor with chronic lymphocytic leukemia.

The V call is TRBV28, the J call TRBJ1-1; TRBD1 might be the D (5 bases). The CDR3 has 17 amino acids. Germline CDR1 and CDR2: MDHEN and SYDVKM. The V gene lost 6 bases and the J gene lost 0 bases, with 20 bases spanning the gap. CDR3 in amino acids: CASRPQWGGTLNTEAFF. For the CDR3, the DNA is TGTGCCAGCAGACCACAGTGGGGGGGGACCCTGAACACTGAAGCTTTCTTT.

This clone was seen a few times. The chain carries TRBV29-1 and TRBJ2-2; 7 positions agree with TRBD1. Trimming removed 5 bases from V and 3 bases from J; junction bases left unmatched: 12. The germline V gene encodes CDR1 SQVTM and CDR2 ANQGSEA. This CDR3 comprises 16 residues. CDR3 protein: CSVRTGTKAYTGELFF. The CDR3, as DNA: TGCAGCGTTCGGACAGGCACTAAGGCGTACACCGGGGAGCTGTTTTTT.

The chain carries TRBV28 and TRBJ1-2; 9 bases are a match to TRBD1. Germline CDR1 MDHEN, CDR2 SYDVKM. The CDR3 sequence is 16 residues long. V dropped 5 bases and J dropped 2; count of bases not matched to a gene: 9. CDR3 DNA sequence: TGTGCCAGCAGTCCCTTGGGACAGGGTGGAAACTATGGCTACACCTTC. Amino acids: CASSPLGQGGNYGYTF.

This chain joins TRBV25-1 and TRBJ1-6; D ambiguous. Trimming left V 0 bases short and J 0 bases short, with 12 bases between. The CDR3 is 18 residues long. The germline CDR1 and CDR2 sequences are MGHDK and SYGVNS. CDR3 nucleotide sequence: TGTGCCAGCAGTGAATATTTTGTGGGAAGCTCCTATAATTCACCCCTCCACTTT. It encodes CASSEYFVGSSYNSPLHF.

The gene calls are TRBV6-5 and TRBJ1-2, with no clear D. The V and J ends lost 0 bases and 5 bases respectively, with 13 bases between them. The length of the CDR3 is 15 residues. Germline V gene data show CDR1 as MNHEY and CDR2 as SVGAGI. The DNA for the CDR3 is TGTGCCAGCAGTTACTCGATAGTAACAACGTATGGCTACACCTTC. Translation: CASSYSIVTTYGYTF.

The chain combines TRBV4-3 with TRBJ2-5; D gene uncertain. Germline V CDR1 and CDR2: LGHNA, YSLEER. Trimming cost V 0 bases and J 1 base, with 6 bases left between them. The CDR3 consists of 14 residues. The CDR3 DNA follows: TGCGCCAGCAGCCAAGATCGGCTCCAAGAGACCCAGTACTTC. Protein product: CASSQDRLQETQYF.

This clone came up a few times. This chain uses TRBV4-1 with TRBJ1-2; a possible D gene is TRBD1 (5 bases). V gave up 0 bases and J gave up 0 bases, with 8 bases separating them. This CDR3 comprises 15 residues. The germline V gene has CDR1 MGHRA and CDR2 YSYEKL. CDR3 nucleotides: TGCGCCAGCAGCCAAGACAGGGAAACTAACTATGGCTACACCTTC. It encodes CASSQDRETNYGYTF.

The chain couples TRBV9 to TRBJ1-5; TRBD1 might be the D (5 bases). Germline V gene data show CDR1 as SGDLS and CDR2 as YYNGEE. The V end was cut by 8 bases, the J end by 1 base, with 7 bases between. CDR3 size: 12 residues. The CDR3 region is CASGGSNQPQHF. As DNA, the CDR3 is TGTGCCAGTGGGGGGAGCAATCAGCCCCAGCATTTT.

The V gene is TRBV7-2, the J gene TRBJ1-3, with 7 bases aligning to TRBD1. After removal of 5 bases from V and 4 bases from J, the junction contained 8 bases not matched to a gene. The V gene's germline CDR1 is SGHTA and CDR2 FQGNSA. This CDR3 spans 15 amino acids. The CDR3 loop is CASSTRQGTGNTIYF. In DNA, the CDR3 is TGTGCCAGCAGCACGAGACAGGGTACGGGAAACACCATATATTTT.

This clone was detected a few times. The J gene is TRBJ2-2, the V gene TRBV19; D assignment may be TRBD1 or TRBD2 (6 bases each). Germline CDR1 reads LNHDA; CDR2 reads SQIVND (reference sequence). The CDR3 loop spans 15 amino acids. V was pared by 8 bases and J by 5 bases, with 18 bases between. CDR3: CASRDMGGMTGELFF. In DNA, the CDR3 is TGTGCCAGTCGGGACATGGGCGGGATGACCGGGGAGCTGTTTTTT.

The chain links TRBV29-1 to TRBJ2-5, with 11 bases lining up with TRBD2. The CDR3 extends over 14 amino acids. Germline V CDR1 and CDR2: SQVTM, ANQGSEA. The V and J ends lost 6 bases and 5 bases, in that order; junction bases with no gene match: 8. The CDR3 reads CSVDPRTSGETQYF. The CDR3 DNA sequence: TGCAGCGTCGACCCCCGGACTAGCGGGGAGACCCAGTACTTC. Variable domain in full (rest from reference TRBV29-1 and TRBJ2-5): SAVISQKPSRDICQRGTSLTIQCQVDSQVTMMFWYRQQPGQSLTLIATANQGSEATYESGFVIDKFPISRPNLTFSTLTVSNMSPEDSSIYLCSVDPRTSGETQYFGPGTRLLVL.

Details on this clone: The junction does not match germline at one end; this may be a read error. The V and J genes are TRBV13 and TRBJ2-7; 7 bases align to TRBD1. Germline V gene sequence: CDR1 PRHDT, CDR2 FYEKMQ (reference sequence). This CDR3 has 12 residues. CDR3 loop: CKSRQGAYEQYF. DNA of the CDR3: TGCAAAAGCCGACAGGGAGCCTACGAGCAGTACTTC.

The genes are TRBV28 and TRBJ2-2, with no clear D. Germline-derived CDR1 and CDR2 are MDHEN and SYDVKM. The V gene lost 1 base and the J gene lost 0 bases, with 9 bases spanning the gap. This CDR3 has 16 residues. As DNA, the CDR3 is TGTGCCAGCAGTTTATTGGCACAGTCGAACACCGGGGAGCTGTTTTTT. Amino acid sequence: CASSLLAQSNTGELFF.

J is TRBJ1-6 and V is TRBV5-1, with D tentatively TRBD1 (6 bases). Germline loops: CDR1 SGHRS, CDR2 YFSETQ. Trimming took 4 bases from V and 6 from J, leaving 14 bases between them. This CDR3 has 15 amino acids. The CDR3 is CASSPDRGGNSPLHF. CDR3 DNA: TGCGCCAGCAGCCCCGATCGAGGGGGTAATTCACCCCTCCACTTT. Filled out from reference TRBV5-1 and TRBJ1-6, the complete variable domain reads KAGVTQTPRYLIKTRGQQVTLSCSPISGHRSVSWYQQTPGQGLQFLFEYFSETQRNKGNFPGRFSGRQFSNSRSEMNVSTLELGDSALYLCASSPDRGGNSPLHFGNGTRLTVT.